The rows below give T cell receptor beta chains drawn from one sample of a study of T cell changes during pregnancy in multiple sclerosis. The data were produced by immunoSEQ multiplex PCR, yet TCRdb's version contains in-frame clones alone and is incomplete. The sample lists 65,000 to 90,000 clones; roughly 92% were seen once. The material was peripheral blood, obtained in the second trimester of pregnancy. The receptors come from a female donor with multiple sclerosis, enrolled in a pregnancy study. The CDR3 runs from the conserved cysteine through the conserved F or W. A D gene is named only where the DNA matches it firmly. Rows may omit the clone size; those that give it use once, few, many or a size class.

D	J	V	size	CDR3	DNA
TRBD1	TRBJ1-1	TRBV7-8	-	CASSGQGRRTNTEAFF	TGTGCCAGCAGCGGACAGGGGCGTCGTACCAACACTGAAGCTTTCTTT
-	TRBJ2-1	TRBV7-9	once	CASSPSAGTYNEQFF	TGTGCCAGCAGCCCATCCGCGGGAACCTACAATGAGCAGTTCTTC
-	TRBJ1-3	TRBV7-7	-	CASSDRTGGNTIYF	TGTGCCAGCAGCGATCGAACAGGGGGAAACACCATATATTTT
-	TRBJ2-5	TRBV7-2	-	CASSLEVRTQYF	TGTGCCAGCAGCTTGGAGGTTAGGACCCAGTACTTC
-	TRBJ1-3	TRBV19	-	CASRGFGNTIYF	TGTGCCAGCAGGGGTTTCGGAAACACCATATATTTT
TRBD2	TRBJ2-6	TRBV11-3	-	CASNDSGLVYSGANVLTF	TGTGCCAGCAACGATAGCGGGCTTGTGTACTCTGGGGCCAACGTCCTGACTTTC
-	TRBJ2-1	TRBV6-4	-	CASSREDYNEQFF	TGTGCCAGCAGTCGAGAGGATTACAATGAGCAGTTCTTC
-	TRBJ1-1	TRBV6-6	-	CASSPLTEAFF	TGTGCCAGCAGTCCCCTCACTGAAGCTTTCTTT
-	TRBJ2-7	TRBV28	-	CASSLGGAINEQYF	TGTGCCAGCAGTTTAGGTGGGGCCATCAACGAGCAGTACTTC
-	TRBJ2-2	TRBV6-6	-	CASRPQGTGELFF	TGTGCCAGCAGGCCTCAGGGGACCGGGGAGCTGTTTTTT
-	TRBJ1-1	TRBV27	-	CASRTMGLGTEAFF	TGTGCCAGCAGAACGATGGGACTCGGCACTGAAGCTTTCTTT
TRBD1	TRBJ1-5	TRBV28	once	CASSLRTGLQDQPQHF	TGTGCCAGCAGTCTGCGGACAGGGTTACAGGATCAGCCCCAGCATTTT
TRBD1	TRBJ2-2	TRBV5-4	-	CASSPLSGTGAGGELFF	TGTGCCAGCAGCCCATTATCCGGGACAGGGGCCGGCGGGGAGCTGTTTTTT
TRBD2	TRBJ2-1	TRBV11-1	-	CASSSGLAGSNEQFF	TGTGCCAGCAGCTCGGGACTAGCGGGGTCCAATGAGCAGTTCTTC
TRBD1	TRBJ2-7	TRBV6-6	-	CASSSREQGAAYEQYF	TGTGCCAGCAGTTCACGGGAACAGGGGGCAGCCTACGAGCAGTACTTC